The 25 T cell receptor beta chains below were found in one sample sequenced in a study of shared clonotypes between healthy human individuals. The assay was immunoSEQ multiplex PCR, and TCRdb's table has in-frame clones only and misses some. Of hundreds of thousands of clones in the sample, about 80% were seen once. Sequenced sample: PBMCs. The receptors come from a woman aged 40 to 50 in good health. Some clones in this sample may be carry-over from other donors' samples.

V and J are TRBV7-8 and TRBJ2-7, with 8 bases lining up with TRBD1. CDR1 and CDR2 from the germline V gene are SGHVS and FQNEAQ. Trimming removed 1 base from V and 2 bases from J; junction bases left unmatched: 7. The CDR3 extends over 16 amino acids. In DNA, the CDR3 is TGTGCCAGCAGCTTAGGGGCAGGGGGCAAGGCCTACGAGCAGTACTTC. Its protein is CASSLGAGGKAYEQYF.

The chain uses TRBV5-5 and TRBJ2-1; possible D gene TRBD1, 5 bases. This CDR3 region has 15 residues. CDR1 and CDR2 (germline): SGHKS, YYEKEE (reference sequence). Trimming shortened V by 2 bases and J by 2 bases, and 11 bases separated the two germline ends. In nucleotides, the CDR3 is TGTGCCAGCAGCTTAGGGCCAGGGACCTACAATGAGCAGTTCTTC. Its translation: CASSLGPGTYNEQFF.

The chain couples TRBV5-4 to TRBJ2-7, with 8 bases fitting TRBD1. The germline V gene has CDR1 SGHNT and CDR2 YYREEE (reference sequence). The CDR3 extends over 14 amino acids. The ends lost 4 bases at V and 6 bases at J; junction bases unmatched: 9. CDR3 residues: CASSPPGQAREQYF. CDR3 coding DNA: TGTGCCAGCAGCCCCCCGGGACAGGCGCGCGAGCAGTACTTC.

V gene TRBV30 combines with J gene TRBJ2-7, with D tentatively TRBD2 (5 bases). The germline V and J ends were trimmed by 0 bases and 4 bases, with 16 bases remaining between them. CDR1 is GTSNPN, CDR2 SVGIG, per germline (reference sequence). CDR3 length equals 15 residues. CDR3 loop: CAWSVPQRNYYEQYF. The DNA of the CDR3 is TGTGCCTGGAGTGTTCCCCAGCGGAACTATTACGAGCAGTACTTC.

This sequence joins TRBV13 and TRBJ2-7; 9 bases map to TRBD2. Germline V gene data show CDR1 as PRHDT and CDR2 as FYEKMQ (reference sequence). V was pared by 7 bases and J by 6 bases, with 10 bases of the junction left unmatched. This CDR3 has 14 amino acids. CDR3 sequence (DNA): TGTGCCAGCAAGCTCCCCGGACTAGCGAGCGAGCAGTACTTC. Protein sequence: CASKLPGLASEQYF. Full variable domain (remainder filled in from reference TRBV13 and TRBJ2-7): AAGVIQSPRHLIKEKRETATLKCYPIPRHDTVYWYQQGPGQDPQFLISFYEKMQSDKGSIPDRFSAQQFSDYHSELNMSSLELGDSALYFCASKLPGLASEQYFGPGTRLTVT.

The chain combines TRBV7-9 with TRBJ2-1, with TRBD1 matching 9 bases. This CDR3 has 14 amino acids. Trimming cost V 9 bases and J 6 bases; bases outside gene matches: 9. The germline CDR1 and CDR2 sequences are SEHNR and FQNEAQ (reference sequence). CDR3 sequence: CARGGTGSGNEQFF. The CDR3, as DNA: TGTGCCAGGGGCGGGACAGGGTCTGGCAATGAGCAGTTCTTC.

Only one count was recorded for this clone. The rearrangement links TRBV10-3 to TRBJ2-3; unclear D gene. V lost 9 bases and J 5 bases, leaving 6 bases between the germline ends. The CDR3 is made up of 10 amino acids. Germline V gene data show CDR1 as ENHRY and CDR2 as SYGVKD. CDR3 DNA sequence: TGTGCCATGGGGATAGATACGCAGTATTTT. It codes for CAMGIDTQYF.

The chain employs TRBV18 and TRBJ2-1; a weak D match, TRBD2 (5 bases). The V gene lost 0 bases and the J gene lost 7 bases, with 10 bases spanning the gap. This CDR3 has 14 amino acids. In germline, CDR1 is KGHSH, CDR2 LQKENI. CDR3 sequence reads: CASSPPETKNEQFF. The DNA of the CDR3 is TGTGCCAGCTCACCACCCGAGACTAAGAATGAGCAGTTCTTC.

The chain carries TRBV18 and TRBJ2-2; TRBD1 matches at 8 bases. The junction had 4 bases not matched to a gene; V was cut back by 0 bases and J by 4 bases. CDR1 is KGHSH and CDR2 is LQKENI in the germline V gene. This CDR3 spans 16 amino acids. CDR3 nucleotides: TGTGCCAGCTCACCACCAACGACAGGGGCCACCGGGGAGCTGTTTTTT. Protein product: CASSPPTTGATGELFF.

In nucleotides, the CDR3 is TGTGCCAGCAGCCAAGAGGGCCAGCGGGAGGGCATAGGGCAGTTCTTC. It yields the protein CASSQEGQREGIGQFF. The chain links TRBV4-2 to TRBJ2-1; TRBD2 agrees at 10 bases. J gave up 12 bases and V 0 bases, and 11 bases lay outside the gene matches. The CDR3 is 16 amino acids. Germline loops: CDR1 LGHNA, CDR2 YNFKEQ.

This chain joins TRBV10-3 and TRBJ2-2, with D perhaps matching TRBD1 (6 bases). The germline V gene has CDR1 ENHRY and CDR2 SYGVKD. The germline V and J ends were trimmed by 6 bases and 7 bases, with 12 bases remaining between them. The CDR3 length is 13 residues. This chain's CDR3 is CAISEQGFGELFF. CDR3 bases: TGTGCCATCAGCGAGCAGGGGTTCGGGGAGCTGTTTTTT.

Ten or more counts support this clone. At the DNA level, this CDR3 is encoded by other sequences in the same sample as well. V is TRBV13 and J is TRBJ1-4, with TRBD1 as a possible D gene (6 bases). The germline V and J ends were trimmed by 1 base and 7 bases, with 10 bases remaining between them. Germline V gene lookup returns CDR1 PRHDT and CDR2 FYEKMQ (reference sequence). The length of the CDR3 is 14 residues. The CDR3 loop reads CASSLVLGGEKLFF. In DNA, the CDR3 is TGTGCCAGCAGCTTAGTCCTAGGGGGTGAAAAACTGTTTTTT. The full variable domain, completed using reference TRBV13 and TRBJ1-4, is AAGVIQSPRHLIKEKRETATLKCYPIPRHDTVYWYQQGPGQDPQFLISFYEKMQSDKGSIPDRFSAQQFSDYHSELNMSSLELGDSALYFCASSLVLGGEKLFFGSGTQLSVL.

The rearrangement links TRBV10-1 to TRBJ2-1; unclear D gene. The length of the CDR3 is 16 residues. The germline V and J ends were trimmed by 0 bases and 1 base, with 10 bases remaining between them. Germline CDR1 WNHNN, CDR2 SYGVQD (reference sequence). The CDR3 region has the DNA TGCGCCAGCAGTGAGTCGATGGCTGTATCCTACAATGAGCAGTTCTTC. Translating it yields CASSESMAVSYNEQFF.

The V call is TRBV6-1, the J call TRBJ1-5, with 7 bases identical to TRBD1. V was pared by 7 bases and J by 6 bases, with 12 bases of the junction left unmatched. CDR1 is MNHNS, CDR2 SASEGT, per germline. CDR3 length equals 15 residues. CDR3 nucleotide sequence: TGTGCCAGCACGAGGACAGGACCTTTATTTCAGCCCCAGCATTTT. The encoded protein is CASTRTGPLFQPQHF.

The chain couples TRBV6-6 to TRBJ1-3; maybe TRBD1 (6 bases). This CDR3 contains 15 residues. V was shortened by 6 bases and J by 0 bases, with 12 bases between the two germline ends. Germline CDR1 reads MNHNY; CDR2 reads SVGAGI (reference sequence). CDR3 protein: CASSPSGASGNTIYF. The CDR3 DNA reads as TGTGCCAGCAGCCCCTCGGGGGCCTCTGGAAACACCATATATTTT.

A note on this clone: A much more abundant neighbour one base away suggests this may be a read error. The chain recombines TRBV2 with TRBJ1-4; no reliable D call. The germline gives CDR1 SNHLY, CDR2 FYNNEI. The CDR3 has 15 amino acids. The DNA for the CDR3 is TGTGCCAGCAGTCCCAGATCAGGTTTCAATGAAAAACTGGTTTTT. It is translated as CASSPRSGFNEKLVF.

The chain carries TRBV7-3 and TRBJ1-1, with D perhaps TRBD1 (5 bases). This CDR3 contains 13 residues. The germline gives CDR1 SGHTA, CDR2 FQGTGA. V was pared by 2 bases and J by 5 bases, with 9 bases between. The CDR3 protein is CASSLSRGTEAFF. As DNA, the CDR3 is TGTGCCAGCAGCTTATCTAGGGGAACTGAAGCTTTCTTT.

The rearrangement uses TRBV28 and TRBJ2-7; D assignment may be TRBD1 or TRBD2 (6 bases each). V was trimmed by 8 bases and J by 5 bases, leaving 13 bases between them. This CDR3 region has 12 residues. The germline CDR1 and CDR2 sequences are MDHEN and SYDVKM. CDR3 region: CASGVGGDEQYF. The DNA for the CDR3 is TGTGCCAGCGGGGTGGGGGGCGACGAGCAGTACTTC.

The chain is built from TRBV2 and TRBJ1-2; D is uncertain. The germline gives CDR1 SNHLY, CDR2 FYNNEI. The CDR3 extends over 13 amino acids. Trimming pared 4 bases from V and 4 bases from J, leaving 10 bases between. CDR3 sequence: CASSGQPSYGYTF. The CDR3 bases are TGTGCCAGCAGTGGTCAACCCTCCTATGGCTACACCTTC.

The chain employs TRBV2 and TRBJ1-2; 10 bases match TRBD1. Germline CDR1 reads SNHLY; CDR2 reads FYNNEI. The junction had 7 bases not matched to a gene; V was cut back by 3 bases and J by 3 bases. The CDR3 has 16 residues. CDR3 sequence reads: CASSDPGQGSDYGYTF. The CDR3 DNA sequence: TGTGCCAGCAGTGATCCGGGACAGGGGTCCGACTATGGCTACACCTTC. The full variable domain, in which reference TRBV2 and TRBJ1-2 provide the parts outside the CDR3, is EPEVTQTPSHQVTQMGQEVILRCVPISNHLYFYWYRQILGQKVEFLVSFYNNEISEKSEIFDDQFSVERPDGSNFTLKIRSTKLEDSAMYFCASSDPGQGSDYGYTFGSGTRLTVV.

The J gene is TRBJ1-4, the V gene TRBV27; no reliable D call. The CDR3 is 12 amino acids. Trimming shortened V by 5 bases and J by 7 bases, and 8 bases separated the two germline ends. Germline V gives CDR1 MNHEY, CDR2 SMNVEV (reference sequence). The CDR3 loop is CASSRWGEKLFF. CDR3 in DNA: TGTGCCAGCAGTCGGTGGGGTGAAAAACTGTTTTTT.

This clone occurred a few times. CDR3 nucleotides: TGCGCCAGCAGCCAAGTGGGACAGGGCAATCAGCCCCAGCATTTT. Amino acid sequence: CASSQVGQGNQPQHF. The chain uses TRBV4-1 and TRBJ1-5; TRBD1 aligns across 8 bases. Germline values: CDR1 MGHRA, CDR2 YSYEKL. J lost 2 bases, V lost 1 base, and 1 base had no gene match. This CDR3 is 15 amino acids long.

J is TRBJ2-3 and V is TRBV9, with 9 bases aligning to TRBD2. The CDR3 loop spans 16 amino acids. The V segment lost 0 bases and the J segment 5 bases; nucleotides outside the gene matches: 7. The germline V gene has CDR1 SGDLS and CDR2 YYNGEE. CDR3 sequence (DNA): TGTGCCAGCAGCGTAGATGGTAGCGGGAGTGGAGATACGCAGTATTTT. Its translation is CASSVDGSGSGDTQYF.

V and J are TRBV6-5 and TRBJ2-1; 8 bases match TRBD2. Looked up from germline, CDR1 is MNHEY and CDR2 is SVGAGI. The CDR3 extends over 14 amino acids. Losses at the gene ends were 2 bases for V and 6 bases for J; bases not matched to a gene: 3. The DNA of the CDR3 is TGTGCCAGCAGTTACGGGCTAGCGGGCAATGAGCAGTTCTTC. The encoded protein is CASSYGLAGNEQFF.

The chain uses TRBV28 and TRBJ2-3; 10 bases map to TRBD2. The CDR3 extends over 15 amino acids. CDR1 is MDHEN and CDR2 is SYDVKM in the germline V gene. The ends lost 6 bases at V and 3 bases at J; junction bases unmatched: 6. CDR3 in amino acids: CASSLTGLATDTQYF. CDR3 DNA sequence: TGTGCCAGCAGCCTCACGGGACTAGCGACAGATACGCAGTATTTT.